This passage covers 8 T cell receptor beta chains from one sample sequenced in a study of cytomegalovirus exposure and HLA in healthy donors. The PCR was carried out with 60 Vbeta primers and 13 Jbeta primers. Sequenced by immunoSEQ multiplex PCR; TCRdb stores in-frame clones only, minus some. The sample includes 180,000 or so clones, 80% to 90% seen only once; the top ten take less than 0.4%. The sequenced sample was PBMCs. Source of these receptors: a woman aged 25 to 39 in good health and CMV-seronegative.

The rearrangement uses TRBV4-2 and TRBJ2-5, with 7 positions matching TRBD2. Germline V gene lookup returns CDR1 LGHNA and CDR2 YNFKEQ. Trimming took 4 bases from V and 3 from J; bases not matched to a gene: 5. The length of the CDR3 is 14 residues. In nucleotides, the CDR3 is TGTGCCAGCAGCCCCCAGAGCGGGGAAGAGACCCAGTACTTC. Its translation is CASSPQSGEETQYF.

This clone was detected once. This chain joins TRBV30 and TRBJ1-1; D is possibly TRBD1 (5 bases). The CDR3 is made up of 12 amino acids. The V gene's germline CDR1 is GTSNPN and CDR2 SVGIG (reference sequence). The V end was cut by 2 bases, the J end by 11 bases, with 15 bases between. The CDR3 spells CAWSPSRVRAFF. In nucleotides, the CDR3 is TGTGCCTGGAGTCCATCCAGGGTACGGGCTTTCTTT.

This sequence joins TRBV19 and TRBJ1-3; D may be TRBD1 (6 bases). The CDR3 contains 15 residues. Looked up from germline, CDR1 is LNHDA and CDR2 is SQIVND (reference sequence). V lost 6 bases and J lost 0, with 12 bases in between. CDR3 loop: CASRTDRSSGNTIYF. For the CDR3, the DNA is TGTGCCAGTAGAACCGACAGGAGCTCTGGAAACACCATATATTTT. Based on the CDR3 plus reference TRBV19 and TRBJ1-3, the full variable domain is DGGITQSPKYLFRKEGQNVTLSCEQNLNHDAMYWYRQDPGQGLRLIYYSQIVNDFQKGDIAEGYSVSREKKESFPLTVTSAQKNPTAFYLCASRTDRSSGNTIYFGEGSWLTVV.

As DNA, the CDR3 is TGTGCCAGCAGCTTTAGACAGGGGACTGAAGCTTTCTTT. Protein: CASSFRQGTEAFF. The rearrangement links TRBV11-3 to TRBJ1-1; 8 bases agree with TRBD1. Losses at the gene ends were 3 bases for V and 5 bases for J; bases not matched to a gene: 2. Germline V gives CDR1 SGHNT, CDR2 YENEEA. The CDR3 is made up of 13 amino acids. The full variable domain, rest sourced from reference TRBV11-3 and TRBJ1-1, is EAGVVQSPRYKIIEKKQPVAFWCNPISGHNTLYWYLQNLGQGPELLIRYENEEAVDDSQLPKDRFSAERLKGVDSTLKIQPAELGDSAVYLCASSFRQGTEAFFGQGTRLTVV.

The chain joins TRBV6-1 to TRBJ1-6; D not resolved. Germline CDR1 MNHNS, CDR2 SASEGT. Trimming removed 0 bases from V and 8 bases from J, with 8 bases in between. There are 14 residues in the CDR3. CDR3 amino acids: CASSEARTDSPLHF. CDR3 in DNA: TGTGCCAGCAGTGAAGCCCGAACGGATTCACCCCTCCACTTT.

The CDR3 nucleotides are TGTGCCACCAGCAGAGAGCACATGAACACTGAAGCTTTCTTT. Residues: CATSREHMNTEAFF. V and J are TRBV15 and TRBJ1-1; D unresolved. From germline, CDR1 is LNHNV and CDR2 YYDKDF (reference sequence). CDR3 length: 14 residues. V shed 0 bases and J shed 0 bases, with 5 bases lying between them. Using reference TRBV15 and TRBJ1-1 for the parts outside the CDR3, the full variable domain is DAMVIQNPRYQVTQFGKPVTLSCSQTLNHNVMYWYQQKSSQAPKLLFHYYDKDFNNEADTPDNFQSRRPNTSFCFLDIRSPGLGDTAMYLCATSREHMNTEAFFGQGTRLTVV.

V and J are TRBV7-3 and TRBJ2-1; 9 nucleotides match TRBD1. Germline-derived CDR1 and CDR2 are SGHTA and FQGTGA. The CDR3 loop spans 15 amino acids. J gave up 4 bases and V 5 bases, and 6 bases lay outside the gene matches. CDR3 loop: CASSRGTGNYNEQFF. The CDR3 coding sequence is TGTGCCAGCAGCCGCGGGACAGGGAATTACAATGAGCAGTTCTTC.

The chain recombines TRBV28 with TRBJ2-7; TRBD1 is a possible D gene (6 bases). The length of the CDR3 is 20 residues. From germline, CDR1 is MDHEN and CDR2 SYDVKM. V was shortened by 4 bases and J by 3 bases, with 31 bases between the two germline ends. CDR3 amino acids: CASSSDQFTGTNPGGYEQYF. In DNA form, the CDR3 reads TGTGCCAGCAGTTCCGACCAATTTACCGGGACAAACCCCGGAGGCTACGAGCAGTACTTC.